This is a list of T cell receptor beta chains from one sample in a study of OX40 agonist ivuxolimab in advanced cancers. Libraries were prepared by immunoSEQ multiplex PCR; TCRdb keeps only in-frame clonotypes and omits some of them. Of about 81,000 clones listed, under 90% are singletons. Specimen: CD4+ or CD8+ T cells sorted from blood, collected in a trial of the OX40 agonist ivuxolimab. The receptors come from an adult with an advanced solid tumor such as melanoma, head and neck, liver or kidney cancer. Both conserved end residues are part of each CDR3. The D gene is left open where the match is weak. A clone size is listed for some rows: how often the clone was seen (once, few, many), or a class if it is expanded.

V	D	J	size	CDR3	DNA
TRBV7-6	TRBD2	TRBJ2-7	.	CASSLAGLGGTRSYEQYF	TGTGCCAGCAGCTTAGCGGGACTAGGCGGGACCCGCTCCTACGAGCAGTACTTC
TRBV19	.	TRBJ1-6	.	CASTGHYNSPLHF	TGTGCCAGTACGGGACACTATAATTCACCCCTCCACTTT
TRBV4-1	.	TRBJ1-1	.	CASSQVSPGTDTEAFF	TGCGCCAGCAGCCAAGTCTCCCCCGGGACGGACACTGAAGCTTTCTTT
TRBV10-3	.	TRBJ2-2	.	CAIRTANTGELFF	TGTGCCATCAGGACAGCGAACACCGGGGAGCTGTTTTTT
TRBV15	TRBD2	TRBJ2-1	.	CATSGQLAGGRNEQFF	TGTGCCACCAGCGGGCAATTAGCGGGGGGGCGTAATGAGCAGTTCTTC
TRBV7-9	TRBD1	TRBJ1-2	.	CASSPGQGGYGYTF	TGTGCCAGCAGCCCTGGACAGGGCGGCTATGGCTACACCTTC
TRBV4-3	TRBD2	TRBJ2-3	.	CASSQGTSGSPDFSTDTQYF	TGCGCCAGCAGCCAAGGGACTAGCGGGAGTCCAGATTTTAGCACAGATACGCAGTATTTT
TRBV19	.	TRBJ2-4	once	CASSMILVGKNIQYF	TGTGCCAGTAGTATGATCTTAGTAGGCAAAAACATTCAGTACTTC
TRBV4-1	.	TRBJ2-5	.	CASSQDRGLKGTETQYF	TGCGCCAGCAGCCAAGATAGAGGTTTGAAGGGGACGGAGACCCAGTACTTC
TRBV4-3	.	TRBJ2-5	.	CASSQGVWQETQYF	TGCGCCAGCAGCCAGGGCGTTTGGCAAGAGACCCAGTACTTC
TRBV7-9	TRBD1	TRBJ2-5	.	CASSPWDRPETQYF	TGTGCCAGCAGCCCATGGGACAGACCAGAGACCCAGTACTTC
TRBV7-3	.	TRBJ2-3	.	CASSLDPNTQYF	TGTGCCAGCAGCTTAGATCCAAATACGCAGTATTTT
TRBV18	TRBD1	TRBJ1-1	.	CASSPSTGYTEAFF	TGTGCCAGCTCACCTTCGACAGGGTACACTGAAGCTTTCTTT
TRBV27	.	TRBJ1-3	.	CASQGFGNTIYF	TGTGCCAGTCAGGGATTTGGAAACACCATATATTTT
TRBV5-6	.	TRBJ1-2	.	CASSLGSMQGTTFTF	TGTGCCAGCAGCTTGGGGTCGATGCAGGGGACTACATTCACCTTC
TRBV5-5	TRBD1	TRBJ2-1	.	CASSVGQSSYNEQFF	TGTGCCAGCAGCGTGGGACAGAGCTCCTACAATGAGCAGTTCTTC
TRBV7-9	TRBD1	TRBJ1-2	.	CASSGRDSGNYGYTF	TGTGCCAGCAGCGGCCGGGACAGTGGGAACTATGGCTACACCTTC
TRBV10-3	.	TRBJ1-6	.	CAIGESTGPSPLHF	TGTGCCATCGGTGAGTCCACAGGGCCCTCACCCCTCCACTTT
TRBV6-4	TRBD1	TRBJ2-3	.	CASSPGTGTDTQYF	TGTGCCAGCAGTCCCGGGACAGGTACAGATACGCAGTATTTT
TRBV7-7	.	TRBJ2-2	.	CASSLITASTGELFF	TGTGCCAGCAGCTTAATCACGGCGAGCACCGGGGAGCTGTTTTTT
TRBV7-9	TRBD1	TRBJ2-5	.	CASSPGQSLVETQYF	TGTGCCAGCAGCCCGGGACAGTCGCTGGTAGAGACCCAGTACTTC
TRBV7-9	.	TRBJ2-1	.	CASSLVALGSNEQFF	TGTGCCAGCAGCTTAGTTGCGTTAGGCTCCAATGAGCAGTTCTTC